The 16 T cell receptor delta chains in this list originate from one sample, sequenced in a study of delta chains in infants with herpesvirus infections. Reverse transcription of PBMC RNA used primers specific for the gamma and delta chains. TCRdb processed the RT-PCR reads again with the CATT caller. This sample has fewer than 1,500 delta-chain clones, with about 30% found just once. This material consisted of peripheral blood, taken at time point 2 of longitudinal follow-up. The receptor set was obtained from a human donor who was a Ugandan infant, either HIV-exposed or HIV-unexposed (not recorded which).

Details on this clone: This may stem from a read error, because a much larger clone lies one nucleotide away. The genes are TRDV1 and TRDJ1, with 9 bases identical to TRDD2. Germline CDR1 is TSWWSYY and CDR2 is QGS. CDR3 length: 20 residues. The CDR3 DNA reads TGTGCTCTTGGGGAACTGTTATTCCTTCCTACGCCTCTGGGATCCGATAAACCCATCTTT. As protein: CALGELLFLPTPLGSDKPIF.

There are a few counts of this clone. This rearrangement joins TRDV1 to TRDJ1, with D perhaps TRDD3 (9 bases). The CDR3 is made up of 22 amino acids. CDR1 is TSWWSYY and CDR2 is QGS in the germline V gene. Trimming removed 0 bases at V and 0 bases at J, with 29 bases between. The CDR3 region has the DNA TGTGCTCTTGGGGAACTAGGCTTCCTACGTGGGGATACGCGAGTGTACACCGATAAACTCATCTTT. Its translation is CALGELGFLRGDTRVYTDKLIF.

The rearrangement uses TRDV1 and TRDJ3; 13 bases align to TRDD3. V trimming: 3 bases; J trimming: 1 base; junction bases outside the gene matches: 27. There are 27 residues in the CDR3. Germline assignment: CDR1 TSWWSYY and CDR2 QGS. The CDR3 reads CALGDLTPTTYWGIRLFASWDTRQMFF. The CDR3 DNA reads TGTGCTCTTGGGGATCTCACCCCCACGACCTACTGGGGGATACGCTTATTCGCGTCCTGGGACACCCGACAGATGTTTTTC.

This clone has a handful of counts. This rearrangement joins TRDV1 to TRDJ1; possible D gene TRDD3, 5 bases. Germline assignment: CDR1 TSWWSYY and CDR2 QGS. The CDR3 runs 21 residues. V was trimmed by 2 bases and J by 0 bases, leaving 28 bases between them. CDR3: CALGEWGFLPQGLKYTDKLIF. CDR3 in DNA: TGTGCTCTTGGGGAATGGGGCTTTTTACCACAGGGGCTAAAGTACACCGATAAACTCATCTTT.

The table lists this clone with a few counts. The chain links TRDV1 to TRDJ1; perhaps TRDD3 as D (6 bases). The CDR3 sequence is 21 residues long. Deletions cut 1 base from V and 1 base from J, with 28 bases between. Germline CDR1 TSWWSYY, CDR2 QGS. CDR3 bases: TGTGCTCTTGGGGAACAGCCCCTCCTTGTCGTGGATACCCCGGGCACCGATAAACTCATCTTT. It yields the protein CALGEQPLLVVDTPGTDKLIF.

In its sample, this clone was seen a few times. The chain carries TRDV1 and TRDJ1; 11 bases match TRDD3. This CDR3 contains 22 residues. Looked up from germline, CDR1 is TSWWSYY and CDR2 is QGS. The ends lost 3 bases at V and 6 bases at J; junction bases unmatched: 27. CDR3 protein: CALGDPLPTSLRLLGDTHKLIF. CDR3 DNA sequence: TGTGCTCTTGGGGATCCACTTCCTACTTCTCTCCGACTGCTGGGGGATACACATAAACTCATCTTT.

This clone was observed a few times. The V call is TRDV1, the J call TRDJ3, with 8 positions matching TRDD3. The CDR3 covers 25 residues. CDR1 is TSWWSYY and CDR2 is QGS in the germline V gene. The J segment lost 0 bases and the V segment lost 0 bases, leaving 22 bases of the junction unmatched. CDR3: CALGELRWSFHWGGISSWDTRQMFF. The CDR3 bases are TGTGCTCTTGGGGAACTTAGATGGTCTTTTCACTGGGGGGGTATAAGCTCCTGGGACACCCGACAGATGTTTTTC.

The rearrangement links TRAV23/DV6 to TRDJ1; 7 nucleotides agree with TRDD3. This CDR3 has 22 amino acids. Germline assignment: CDR1 NTAFDY and CDR2 IRPDVSE (reference sequence). Here the CDR3 reads CAVRSLLLGPGGDLEYTDKLIF. CDR3 sequence (DNA): TGTGCTGTGAGGTCCCTGCTACTAGGGCCTGGGGGCGACTTGGAATACACCGATAAACTCATCTTT.

The sample holds one count of this clone. The rearrangement links TRDV1 to TRDJ2; 8 nucleotides line up with TRDD3. Germline CDR1 TSWWSYY, CDR2 QGS. Trimming cost V 1 base and J 0 bases; bases outside gene matches: 16. The CDR3 has 21 residues. CDR3 in amino acids: CALGEPGWLYWGLTLTAQLFF. The DNA for the CDR3 is TGTGCTCTTGGGGAACCAGGCTGGCTTTACTGGGGGCTCACTTTGACAGCACAACTCTTCTTT.

This chain connects TRDV3 to TRDJ2; 7 bases are shared with TRDD2. The V segment lost 4 bases and the J segment 0 bases; nucleotides outside the gene matches: 26. CDR3 length equals 21 residues. The germline gives CDR1 TVYSNPD, CDR2 GDNSRS (reference sequence). DNA of the CDR3: TGTGCCTACCTTATTTCCTACTTTGGCGTACCGGGGGGGGCTTTGACAGCACAACTCTTCTTT. Translating gives CAYLISYFGVPGGALTAQLFF.

There are a few counts of this clone. V and J are TRDV1 and TRDJ1, with D hard to call. This CDR3 is built from 16 residues. Germline values: CDR1 TSWWSYY, CDR2 QGS. The V and J ends lost 3 bases and 1 base respectively, with 15 bases between them. In DNA form, the CDR3 reads TGTGCTCTTGGGGATGTTTTCTCGTTGCTCACCGATAAACTCATCTTT. This sequence encodes CALGDVFSLLTDKLIF.

By frequency in the sample, this clone is large. The chain uses TRDV1 and TRDJ1; 7 bases line up with TRDD3. Per germline, CDR1 TSWWSYY and CDR2 QGS. Unmatched junction bases numbered 15, after V lost 4 bases and J lost 1 base. The CDR3 is 18 amino acids. CDR3 coding DNA: TGTGCTCTTGGGGGGCCCACTGGGGTTTCCCACGGCACCGATAAACTCATCTTT. Encoded protein: CALGGPTGVSHGTDKLIF.

This clone was detected once. The V and J genes are TRDV1 and TRDJ1, with TRDD3 matching 13 bases. The CDR3 has 26 residues. With 1 base clipped from V and 0 bases from J, the junction kept 29 bases outside the gene matches. The V gene's germline CDR1 is TSWWSYY and CDR2 QGS. The CDR3 loop reads CALGERGPSYLILGDTHFYYTDKLIF. CDR3 nucleotides: TGTGCTCTTGGGGAACGGGGACCTTCCTACCTTATACTGGGGGATACGCACTTCTACTACACCGATAAACTCATCTTT.

A remark on this clone: The same CDR3 arises from other DNA sequences in this sample as well. The J gene is TRDJ1, the V gene TRDV1; D unresolved. Trimming took 4 bases from V and 0 from J, leaving 27 bases between them. CDR1 and CDR2 from the germline V gene are TSWWSYY and QGS. This CDR3 has 20 amino acids. The CDR3: CALGAVPSELYVGYTDKLIF. CDR3 DNA sequence: TGTGCTCTTGGGGCCGTCCCCTCCGAGTTGTACGTTGGGTACACCGATAAACTCATCTTT.

The chain uses TRDV1 and TRDJ1; 8 bases are a match to TRDD3. Germline V gene sequence: CDR1 TSWWSYY, CDR2 QGS. Trimming removed 4 bases from V and 2 bases from J; junction bases left unmatched: 24. The CDR3 totals 21 residues. The CDR3 spells CALGGFLNYYWGGPSTDKLIF. The CDR3 DNA reads TGTGCTCTTGGGGGATTCCTAAACTATTACTGGGGGGGTCCCAGTACCGATAAACTCATCTTT.

The chain employs TRDV3 and TRDJ1; TRDD2 aligns across 8 bases. The CDR3 contains 17 residues. J was trimmed by 3 bases and V by 5 bases; bases with no gene match: 20. In germline, CDR1 is TVYSNPD, CDR2 GDNSRS (reference sequence). CDR3 nucleotide sequence: TGTGCCGTTCCCTTCCTAACCGGGGGAGAGGTTGCCGATAAACTCATCTTT. Amino acids: CAVPFLTGGEVADKLIF.